The rows below give T cell receptor beta chains drawn from one sample of a study of T cell clones after liver transplantation. The data were produced by immunoSEQ multiplex PCR, yet TCRdb's version contains in-frame clones alone and is incomplete. The table has 98,000 or so clones, 80% to 85% seen once. The sample here was CD4+ T cells from blood, taken before liver transplant. These receptors all stem from a human donor who received a liver transplant. Both conserved end residues are trimmed from each CDR3.

v_gene	j_gene	CDR3aa
TRBV2	TRBJ2-1	ASRPEIGEQF
TRBV15	TRBJ1-3	ATARRDSGNTIY
TRBV10-3	TRBJ2-7	AITAQGVYEQY
TRBV6-1	TRBJ1-2	ASSGTGGLYGYT
TRBV28	TRBJ2-1	ASSSTDTLVNNEQF
TRBV5-1	TRBJ2-7	ASSLVWDRDVEQY
TRBV7-2	TRBJ2-1	ASSLTVPGTSGYNEQF
TRBV7-9	TRBJ1-5	ASSRGGTLSNQPQH
TRBV30	TRBJ1-5	AWKRGGTNQPQH
TRBV7-2	TRBJ1-2	ASSSLQGEGYT
TRBV6-5	TRBJ1-4	ASSSRQGLNEKLF
TRBV28	TRBJ2-7	ASGTTGQGISYEQY
TRBV4-2	TRBJ1-3	ASSRDGDTIY
TRBV28	TRBJ1-2	ASSIHRRNYGYT
TRBV11-2	TRBJ2-3	ASSLQTSTDTQY
TRBV7-9	TRBJ2-7	ASSLPDRDYEQY
TRBV14	TRBJ2-7	ASSQGLVGTGLSRRSYEQY
TRBV27	TRBJ2-5	ASREQGQETQY
TRBV9	TRBJ1-4	ASSVGVGGTNEKLF
TRBV14	TRBJ2-2	ASSQQGNTGELF
TRBV5-1	TRBJ2-3	ASRSGSSTDTQY
TRBV5-1	TRBJ2-3	ASSSSPPRTERSTDTQY
TRBV29-1	TRBJ1-2	SVLRARDSGYT
TRBV27	TRBJ1-5	ASRTLQGRWQPQH
TRBV28	TRBJ1-2	ASSFGQPASGYT
TRBV6-5	TRBJ1-4	ASSEAMEKLF
TRBV19	TRBJ2-1	ASSTEQGFDYNEQF
TRBV18	TRBJ1-5	ASSRDSLSSNQPQH
TRBV7-3	TRBJ2-3	ASSQRETGTDTQY
TRBV5-5	TRBJ2-2	ASSFTPGHSTGELF
TRBV28	TRBJ1-5	ASSPMGRPRSNQPQH
TRBV2	TRBJ2-2	ASSGLGSGELF
TRBV20-1	TRBJ1-2	SARVGIGYT
TRBV5-4	TRBJ2-6	ASSLRGGTGANVLT
TRBV9	TRBJ2-3	ASSVAWGTDTQY
TRBV6-6	TRBJ1-1	ASSYRVSTEAF
TRBV5-1	TRBJ2-3	ASSFFGTSTDTQY
TRBV4-3	TRBJ1-1	ASSRDGISRTEAF
TRBV11-2	TRBJ1-4	ASSLRTARTEKLF
TRBV7-2	TRBJ1-2	ASSLARGARNYGYT
TRBV6-6	TRBJ2-1	ASSYSGTSVYNEQF
TRBV28	TRBJ2-7	ASSPTGTGAYEQY
TRBV5-6	TRBJ1-4	ASSLAGDGAEEKLF
TRBV7-8	TRBJ2-1	ASSPRGGWTSGSHRNEQF
TRBV2	TRBJ2-7	ASSEASGIYEQY